Presented here are 30 T cell receptor beta chains from one specimen sequenced in a study of T cell responses to AZD1222 COVID-19 vaccine. TCRdb keeps only in-frame clones here, not all; method: immunoSEQ multiplex PCR. The sample records fewer than 180,000 clones, roughly 90% being singletons. Sequenced here: peripheral blood, sampled 28 days after the second AZD1222 dose. These receptors all stem from an adult who received the AZD1222 COVID-19 vaccine.

J is TRBJ1-2 and V is TRBV28, with 7 positions matching TRBD1. The V and J ends lost 6 bases and 0 bases, in that order; junction bases with no gene match: 7. This CDR3 contains 15 residues. Per the germline V gene, CDR1 is MDHEN and CDR2 is SYDVKM. The CDR3 protein is CASRGSGQTNYGYTF. The CDR3 nucleotides read TGTGCCAGCAGGGGATCGGGACAGACTAACTATGGCTACACCTTC.

The rearrangement links TRBV19 to TRBJ1-2; possible D gene TRBD1, 5 bases. The length of the CDR3 is 14 residues. V lost 3 bases, J lost 2 bases, and 10 bases lay in between. Per germline, CDR1 LNHDA and CDR2 SQIVND (reference sequence). CDR3: CASSIARDNYGYTF. The CDR3 nucleotides are TGTGCCAGTAGTATCGCCCGGGACAACTATGGCTACACCTTC.

The CDR3 DNA sequence: TGTGCCAGCAGTTACGGGAAGGGTGGCAATCAGCCCCAGCATTTT. This codes for CASSYGKGGNQPQHF. The chain joins TRBV7-2 to TRBJ1-5; D is unclear. Between the trimmed V and J ends, which lost 6 bases and 2 bases, there was a span of 14 bases. This CDR3 has 15 amino acids. The germline V gene has CDR1 SGHTA and CDR2 FQGNSA. Full variable domain (rest looked up from reference TRBV7-2 and TRBJ1-5): GAGVSQSPSNKVTEKGKDVELRCDPISGHTALYWYRQSLGQGLEFLIYFQGNSAPDKSGLPSDRFSAERTGGSVSTLTIQRTQQEDSAVYLCASSYGKGGNQPQHFGDGTRLSIL.

The V call is TRBV5-4, the J call TRBJ1-4; 9 positions match TRBD1. V shed 4 bases, J shed 2 bases, and the junction held 6 bases outside the gene matches. Germline values: CDR1 SGHNT, CDR2 YYREEE (reference sequence). The CDR3 consists of 16 residues. DNA for the CDR3: TGTGCCAGCAGCCGTGGACAGGGGCCGACTAATGAAAAACTGTTTTTT. Translating it yields CASSRGQGPTNEKLFF.

V usage is TRBV19 and J usage is TRBJ1-1; no clear D gene. V was pared by 3 bases and J by 7 bases, with 12 bases between. This CDR3 is built from 13 residues. Germline lookup yields CDR1 LNHDA and CDR2 SQIVND (reference sequence). For the CDR3, the DNA is TGTGCCAGTAGTATGCTGGGCCCCAGTGAAGCTTTCTTT. Residues: CASSMLGPSEAFF. Combining the CDR3 with reference TRBV19 and TRBJ1-1 gives the whole variable domain DGGITQSPKYLFRKEGQNVTLSCEQNLNHDAMYWYRQDPGQGLRLIYYSQIVNDFQKGDIAEGYSVSREKKESFPLTVTSAQKNPTAFYLCASSMLGPSEAFFGQGTRLTVV.

The CDR3 spells CASSSGGSSTEAFF. DNA of the CDR3: TGTGCCAGCAGCTCAGGGGGGTCCAGCACTGAAGCTTTCTTT. The chain links TRBV11-3 to TRBJ1-1, with TRBD1 matching over 7 bases. After removal of 4 bases from V and 4 bases from J, the junction contained 6 bases not matched to a gene. The length of the CDR3 is 14 residues. Germline V gene data show CDR1 as SGHNT and CDR2 as YENEEA. Supplemented by reference TRBV11-3 and TRBJ1-1, the full variable domain reads EAGVVQSPRYKIIEKKQPVAFWCNPISGHNTLYWYLQNLGQGPELLIRYENEEAVDDSQLPKDRFSAERLKGVDSTLKIQPAELGDSAVYLCASSSGGSSTEAFFGQGTRLTVV.

The gene calls are TRBV11-3 and TRBJ1-6; unclear D gene. This CDR3 is built from 13 residues. V was clipped by 3 bases and J by 8 bases, with 8 bases between them. Germline loops: CDR1 SGHNT, CDR2 YENEEA. CDR3 sequence reads: CASSLARDSPLHF. The CDR3 nucleotides are TGTGCCAGCAGCTTGGCGCGGGATTCACCCCTCCACTTT.

The J gene is TRBJ1-4, the V gene TRBV4-2, with a weak D call TRBD1 (5 bases). CDR1 and CDR2 from the germline V gene are LGHNA and YNFKEQ. Trimming removed 3 bases from V and 7 bases from J, with 15 bases in between. This CDR3 contains 15 residues. The CDR3 DNA follows: TGTGCCAGCAGCCATGCCGCCTCTGGGGGTGAAAAACTGTTTTTT. Encoded protein: CASSHAASGGEKLFF.

The sample holds one count of this clone. The rearrangement joins TRBV4-3 to TRBJ2-3; maybe TRBD2 (5 bases). The CDR3 totals 16 residues. Germline V lookup: CDR1 LGHNA, CDR2 YSLEER. Deletions cut 8 bases from V and 2 bases from J, with 20 bases between. The DNA of the CDR3 is TGCGCCAGCGCAGAGAGGGATAGGATTTCCACAGATACGCAGTATTTT. This codes for CASAERDRISTDTQYF.

This rearrangement joins TRBV11-2 to TRBJ2-2, with D tentatively TRBD2 (6 bases). Trimming removed 1 base at V and 0 bases at J, with 9 bases between. Germline CDR1 and CDR2: SGHAT and FQNNGV. The CDR3 runs to 16 residues. CDR3 nucleotides: TGTGCCAGCAGCTTAGTGCGGGGCCCGAACACCGGGGAGCTGTTTTTT. This encodes CASSLVRGPNTGELFF.

This chain connects TRBV27 to TRBJ2-7; D tentatively fits TRBD1 or TRBD2 (5 bases each). The CDR3 sequence is 13 residues long. Trimming took 9 bases from V and 0 from J, leaving 12 bases between them. Germline CDR1 MNHEY, CDR2 SMNVEV (reference sequence). The CDR3 here is CASQAGSSYEQYF. In nucleotides, the CDR3 is TGTGCCAGTCAGGCAGGGAGCTCCTACGAGCAGTACTTC.

The chain has TRBV4-1 and TRBJ2-3; TRBD1 might be the D (6 bases). Trimming took 5 bases from V and 2 from J, leaving 11 bases between them. CDR3 length: 14 amino acids. Germline CDR1 is MGHRA and CDR2 is YSYEKL. The CDR3 spells CASSARDNTDTQYF. Written as DNA, the CDR3 is TGCGCCAGCAGCGCCCGGGACAACACAGATACGCAGTATTTT.

This clone was found once. The chain joins TRBV6-5 to TRBJ1-2; D not resolved. Trimming took 6 bases from V and 4 from J, leaving 15 bases between them. Per germline, CDR1 MNHEY and CDR2 SVGAGI. The length of the CDR3 is 14 residues. CDR3 nucleotide sequence: TGTGCCAGCAGCATCGAAGGGTTGGGCTATGGCTACACCTTC. Protein sequence: CASSIEGLGYGYTF.

The chain is built from TRBV9 and TRBJ2-1; possibly TRBD2 for D (5 bases). V lost 7 bases to trimming and J lost 8 bases, with 7 bases between them. Germline V gene lookup returns CDR1 SGDLS and CDR2 YYNGEE. The CDR3 is made up of 10 amino acids. CDR3 region: CASGSYEQFF. The CDR3 nucleotides read TGTGCCAGCGGGAGCTATGAGCAGTTCTTC.

The chain joins TRBV3-1 (or the pseudogene TRBV3-2) to TRBJ1-6; D gene uncertain. Looked up from germline, CDR1 is LGHDT and CDR2 is YNNKEL (reference sequence). The CDR3 is made up of 17 amino acids. Trimming stripped 4 bases from V and 0 bases from J, with 13 bases between. In DNA form, the CDR3 reads TGTGCCAGCAGCCCCCCCCTAGGGAGCTCCTATAATTCACCCCTCCACTTT. Translating gives CASSPPLGSSYNSPLHF.

V and J are TRBV6-5 and TRBJ1-4; tentative D call: TRBD1 (6 bases). Between the trimmed V and J ends, which lost 6 bases and 4 bases, there was a span of 12 bases. The CDR3 runs 14 residues. The V gene's germline CDR1 is MNHEY and CDR2 SVGAGI. The CDR3 DNA follows: TGTGCCAGCAGGAGACAGGCGTTTAATGAAAAACTGTTTTTT. It is translated as CASRRQAFNEKLFF.

The rearrangement joins TRBV3-1 (or the pseudogene TRBV3-2) to TRBJ2-5, with 7 bases fitting TRBD2. The CDR3 covers 15 residues. Germline loops: CDR1 LGHDT, CDR2 YNNKEL (reference sequence). J gave up 5 bases and V 6 bases, and 12 bases lay outside the gene matches. CDR3 in DNA: TGTGCCAGCAGGGGCCGGGCGGGAGTGGGTGAGACCCAGTACTTC. Encoded protein: CASRGRAGVGETQYF.

This chain connects TRBV10-2 to TRBJ1-5; 12 bases are shared with TRBD1. CDR3 size: 15 residues. V trimming: 6 bases; J trimming: 6 bases; junction bases outside the gene matches: 6. Germline values: CDR1 WSHSY, CDR2 SAAADI. This chain's CDR3 is CASSSGQGASQPQHF. The CDR3 coding sequence is TGCGCCAGCAGCTCGGGACAGGGGGCGAGTCAGCCCCAGCATTTT.

The chain links TRBV27 to TRBJ1-1, with 8 bases lining up with TRBD1. Germline values: CDR1 MNHEY, CDR2 SMNVEV (reference sequence). The CDR3 consists of 12 residues. V shed 9 bases, J shed 4 bases, and the junction held 4 bases outside the gene matches. This CDR3 reads CASKTGGTEAFF. As DNA, the CDR3 is TGTGCCAGTAAAACAGGGGGCACTGAAGCTTTCTTT.

This chain links TRBV6-6 with TRBJ1-3; a weak D match, TRBD1 (5 bases). The V and J ends lost 6 bases and 2 bases respectively, with 14 bases between them. Germline V gene data show CDR1 as MNHNY and CDR2 as SVGAGI (reference sequence). The CDR3 covers 15 residues. Here the CDR3 reads CASSRSGGAGNTIYF. The CDR3, as DNA: TGTGCCAGCAGCCGGTCGGGGGGAGCTGGAAACACCATATATTTT.

The genes are TRBV3-1 (or the pseudogene TRBV3-2) and TRBJ2-7; TRBD1 or TRBD2 may be the D gene (5 bases each). V was shortened by 3 bases and J by 2 bases, with 14 bases between the two germline ends. Looked up from germline, CDR1 is LGHDT and CDR2 is YNNKEL (reference sequence). This CDR3 has 15 amino acids. CDR3 nucleotide sequence: TGTGCCAGCAGCCAGGCCGGGACGTTGACCTACGAGCAGTACTTC. Protein sequence: CASSQAGTLTYEQYF.

V gene TRBV9 combines with J gene TRBJ2-6; D is unresolved. Germline lookup yields CDR1 SGDLS and CDR2 YYNGEE. This CDR3 has 16 residues. V was clipped by 3 bases and J by 0 bases, with 10 bases between them. CDR3 in amino acids: CASSAAAHSGANVLTF. Written as DNA, the CDR3 is TGTGCCAGCAGCGCAGCCGCCCACTCTGGGGCCAACGTCCTGACTTTC.

V and J are TRBV19 and TRBJ1-5, with unresolved D. Between the trimmed V and J ends, which lost 0 bases and 6 bases, there was a span of 6 bases. CDR1 and CDR2 from the germline V gene are LNHDA and SQIVND (reference sequence). The CDR3 contains 13 residues. CDR3 loop: CASSIETFQPQHF. The CDR3 region has the DNA TGTGCCAGTAGTATAGAGACGTTTCAGCCCCAGCATTTT.

V and J are TRBV5-1 and TRBJ2-2; weak D call: TRBD1 (6 bases). From germline, CDR1 is SGHRS and CDR2 YFSETQ. Trimming removed 4 bases at V and 0 bases at J, with 10 bases between. The CDR3 covers 15 residues. This CDR3 is CASSRGTTNTGELFF. The DNA for the CDR3 is TGCGCCAGCAGCCGTGGGACAACGAACACCGGGGAGCTGTTTTTT.

In this sample, this clone turned up once. CDR3 coding DNA: TGTGCCAGCAGCCCCCAGGAGGCTAGCACAGATACGCAGTATTTT. Its protein product is CASSPQEASTDTQYF. This rearrangement joins TRBV7-2 to TRBJ2-3; a weak D match, TRBD2 (5 bases). The V and J ends lost 5 bases and 0 bases respectively, with 12 bases between them. This CDR3 spans 15 amino acids. CDR1 and CDR2 from the germline V gene are SGHTA and FQGNSA.

The rearrangement joins TRBV11-3 to TRBJ1-1; D unclear. This CDR3 region has 13 residues. Trimming cost V 1 base and J 1 base, with 4 bases left between them. Per the germline V gene, CDR1 is SGHNT and CDR2 is YENEEA. CDR3 region: CASSLGGNTEAFF. Written as DNA, the CDR3 is TGTGCCAGCAGCTTAGGCGGGAACACTGAAGCTTTCTTT.

The chain links TRBV7-8 to TRBJ2-5, with 9 positions matching TRBD1. V was clipped by 5 bases and J by 5 bases; unmatched bases: 18. Germline V gives CDR1 SGHVS, CDR2 FQNEAQ. The CDR3 is 18 amino acids. The CDR3 DNA reads TGTGCCAGCAGCCATTCCTTTACCGGGACAGGGTATGGGGAGACCCAGTACTTC. Its translation is CASSHSFTGTGYGETQYF.

This chain links TRBV28 with TRBJ1-1; possibly TRBD1 for D (5 bases). V was shortened by 2 bases and J by 8 bases, with 15 bases between the two germline ends. The V gene's germline CDR1 is MDHEN and CDR2 SYDVKM. The CDR3 length is 14 residues. In DNA, the CDR3 is TGTGCCAGCAGTTTAATGGCAGGGAGGTCCGAAGCTTTCTTT. Protein: CASSLMAGRSEAFF.

The chain links TRBV11-2 to TRBJ2-5; D is ambiguous. The V end lost 4 bases, the J end lost 7 bases, and 10 bases lay between the germline ends. Germline values: CDR1 SGHAT, CDR2 FQNNGV. CDR3 length: 12 residues. CDR3 nucleotides: TGTGCCAGCAGCTCCCTTCAGCGGACCCAGTACTTC. This translates into CASSSLQRTQYF.

The chain carries TRBV28 and TRBJ1-2; no clear D gene. CDR1 and CDR2 from the germline V gene are MDHEN and SYDVKM. The CDR3 extends over 14 amino acids. Trimming stripped 6 bases from V and 7 bases from J, with 18 bases between. The CDR3: CASSSGWASPGYTF. Here the CDR3 DNA reads TGTGCCAGCAGCTCCGGTTGGGCGAGCCCTGGCTACACCTTC.